The T cell receptor beta chain described here comes from a study of blood T cell repertoires in COVID-19. V lost 2 bases to trimming and J lost 7 bases; unmatched junction nucleotides: 5. The CDR3 sequence is 15 residues long. The V gene's germline CDR1 is MNHEY and CDR2 SMNVEV (reference sequence). Data came from immunoSEQ multiplex PCR; TCRdb stores just in-frame clones and leaves some out. The sample carries approximately 300,000 clones, 92% recorded once. This clonotype originated in a woman younger than 45 who had recovered from COVID-19. The sequencing sample was made of PBMCs or T cells enriched from blood (not recorded which). The chain couples TRBV27 to TRBJ1-6; 7 nucleotides line up with TRBD1. The CDR3 DNA reads as TGTGCCAGCAGTTTAAGACAGGGCATAAATTCACCCCTCCACTTT. Translation gives CASSLRQGINSPLHF.